This T cell receptor (beta chain) was captured by sequencing in a study of cytomegalovirus exposure and HLA in healthy donors. Overall study findings and caveats: Most TCRs appeared rarely, but some public TCRs recurred in many donors. It was confirmed in vitro that three of the CMV-associated chains were specific for CMV antigens. The study recorded 150 to 200 TCR beta chains that were cytomegalovirus-associated. According to a later analysis, TCR clusters from the first cohort tended to co-occur in the approximately 120 validation repertoires.

The protocol was immunoSEQ multiplex PCR, while the TCRdb copy is restricted to in-frame clones and leaves out a portion. The data contain some 150,000 clones, roughly 90% of them seen just once; the ten biggest clones take up 3.5% to 5%. As to this clone: Its antigen is undetermined.

The sequence was collected from a man aged 18 to 30 in good health and CMV-seropositive. Material: PBMCs.

CDR3: CASSMDRGPYGYTF. CDR3 coding DNA: TGCGCCAGCAGTATGGACAGGGGGCCTTATGGCTACACCTTC. The V gene is TRBV5-1, the J gene TRBJ1-2; 11 positions agree with TRBD1. The CDR3 loop spans 14 amino acids. Germline V gene data show CDR1 as SGHRS and CDR2 as YFSETQ. After removal of 5 bases from V and 5 bases from J, the junction contained 5 bases not matched to a gene.